A single sample is the source of the 20 T cell receptor beta chains below, sequenced in a study of CD8 T cells in Susac syndrome. With random hexamers, reverse transcription was performed on about 0.45 to 1 ug of RNA. TCRdb re-called the immunoSEQ multiplex PCR reads with MiXCR, one entry per CDR3 protein. The sample records more than 130,000 distinct CDR3 sequences, 94% being singletons. The sequenced sample was CD8+ T cells from PBMCs. All receptors derive from a human donor in good health.

The chain employs TRBV27 and TRBJ1-2; D remains ambiguous. The germline V gene has CDR1 MNHEY and CDR2 SMNVEV (reference sequence). V lost 6 bases and J 4 bases, leaving 9 bases between the germline ends. The CDR3 has 12 residues. The chain's CDR3 is CASSMDGYGYTF. CDR3 nucleotide sequence: TGTGCCAGCAGCATGGACGGCTATGGCTACACCTTC.

This clonotype was seen a handful of times. CDR3 protein: CSVVGYYEQFF. CDR3 nucleotide sequence: TGCAGCGTTGTTGGGTATTATGAGCAGTTCTTC. The rearrangement links TRBV29-1 to TRBJ2-1; D not certain. Germline V CDR1 and CDR2: SQVTM, ANQGSEA. Trimming stripped 4 bases from V and 8 bases from J, with 9 bases between. The CDR3 loop spans 11 amino acids.

This clonotype appeared a single time. CDR3 nucleotides: TGTGCCAGCAGTCATCACGACCCGAATGAGCAGTTCTTC. Residues: CASSHHDPNEQFF. This sequence joins TRBV28 and TRBJ2-1; D not certain. V lost 5 bases to trimming and J lost 7 bases, with 12 bases between them. From germline, CDR1 is MDHEN and CDR2 SYDVKM. The CDR3 extends over 13 amino acids.

The genes are TRBV7-9 and TRBJ2-5; TRBD2 agrees at 10 bases. CDR1 is SEHNR and CDR2 is FQNEAQ in the germline V gene (reference sequence). The CDR3 is made up of 13 amino acids. V shed 5 bases, J shed 8 bases, and the junction held 5 bases outside the gene matches. The DNA for the CDR3 is TGTGCCAGCAGCCCCGGACTAGCGGCTACCCAGTACTTC. This sequence encodes CASSPGLAATQYF.

The chain joins TRBV12-3 or TRBV12-4 to TRBJ2-7; 8 nucleotides agree with TRBD2. The CDR3 length is 15 residues. J gave up 3 bases and V 1 base, and 5 bases lay outside the gene matches. Written as DNA, the CDR3 is TGTGCCAGCAGTTTAGGAGCTAGCGGGTTCTACGAGCAGTACTTC. Its translation is CASSLGASGFYEQYF.

The rearrangement joins TRBV7-8 to TRBJ2-7; D ambiguous. V was pared by 4 bases and J by 6 bases, with 13 bases between. CDR1 is SGHVS, CDR2 FQNEAQ, per germline. The CDR3 length is 13 residues. The CDR3 sequence: CASSSLDIVEQYF. As DNA, the CDR3 is TGTGCCAGCAGCTCCCTCGACATTGTCGAGCAGTACTTC.

V is TRBV14 and J is TRBJ2-7, with D uncertain. This CDR3 contains 14 residues. V shed 0 bases and J shed 5 bases, with 11 bases lying between them. Germline CDR1 is SGHDN and CDR2 is FVKESK. CDR3 sequence (DNA): TGTGCCAGCAGCCAAGAATCTGGGGTCGACGAGCAGTACTTC. Its protein is CASSQESGVDEQYF.

The rearrangement links TRBV15 to TRBJ1-1; TRBD1 might be the D (5 bases). Deletions cut 5 bases from V and 4 bases from J, with 11 bases between. CDR1 and CDR2 from the germline V gene are LNHNV and YYDKDF (reference sequence). CDR3 length: 13 residues. The CDR3 region is CATSSRVVTEAFF. The CDR3 coding sequence is TGTGCCACCAGCTCCAGGGTGGTCACTGAAGCTTTCTTT.

This chain uses TRBV20-1 with TRBJ2-7; 10 nucleotides match TRBD1. Germline assignment: CDR1 DFQATT and CDR2 SNEGSKA (reference sequence). Trimming took 6 bases from V and 4 from J; bases not matched to a gene: 6. The CDR3 has 13 amino acids. The CDR3 loop reads CSAPRDRGYEQYF. CDR3 bases: TGCAGTGCCCCCCGGGACAGGGGATACGAGCAGTACTTC.

This chain connects TRBV27 to TRBJ2-1; 10 nucleotides agree with TRBD1. The CDR3 is made up of 18 amino acids. Germline lookup yields CDR1 MNHEY and CDR2 SMNVEV (reference sequence). The V and J ends lost 0 bases and 5 bases, in that order; junction bases with no gene match: 10. CDR3 protein: CASSLSPDRGRMNNEQFF. In DNA, the CDR3 is TGTGCCAGCAGTTTATCTCCCGACAGGGGGCGGATGAACAATGAGCAGTTCTTC.

The chain is built from TRBV6-6 and TRBJ2-1, with a tentative D call TRBD2 (5 bases). V lost 2 bases, J lost 9 bases, and 8 bases lay in between. The germline CDR1 and CDR2 sequences are MNHNY and SVGAGI (reference sequence). This CDR3 has 12 amino acids. CDR3 in DNA: TGTGCCAGCAGTTACGGACTTCCTGAGCAGTTCTTC. Its protein product is CASSYGLPEQFF.

The chain has TRBV6-5 and TRBJ2-3, with TRBD2 as a possible D gene (5 bases). Looked up from germline, CDR1 is MNHEY and CDR2 is SVGAGI. The CDR3 is made up of 13 amino acids. Trimming took off 2 bases at V and 6 bases at J, with 9 bases between the two ends. The CDR3 loop is CASSYGGLDTQYF. The DNA of the CDR3 is TGTGCCAGCAGTTACGGCGGGTTGGATACGCAGTATTTT.

This clonotype appeared once. V and J are TRBV2 and TRBJ2-5, with D uncertain. The CDR3 runs to 13 residues. The V and J ends lost 1 base and 7 bases respectively, with 10 bases between them. Germline loops: CDR1 SNHLY, CDR2 FYNNEI. The CDR3 spells CASSEGVAVTQYF. The CDR3 DNA reads TGTGCCAGCAGTGAAGGGGTCGCCGTGACCCAGTACTTC.

This rearrangement joins TRBV4-3 to TRBJ2-1; the match to TRBD2 covers 11 bases. V gave up 1 base and J gave up 6 bases; unmatched junction bases: 5. Germline assignment: CDR1 LGHNA and CDR2 YSLEER. The CDR3 is 16 amino acids. The CDR3 DNA reads TGCGCCAGCAGCCAAGCCCCTAGCGGGAGGATCAATGAGCAGTTCTTC. Translated, it gives CASSQAPSGRINEQFF.

The V and J genes are TRBV28 and TRBJ2-7; no reliable D call. The CDR3 has 11 amino acids. V was clipped by 7 bases and J by 5 bases, with 9 bases between them. Germline-derived CDR1 and CDR2 are MDHEN and SYDVKM. The CDR3 protein is CASTTGHEQYF. The CDR3, as DNA: TGTGCCAGCACCACGGGTCACGAGCAGTACTTC. Combining the CDR3 with reference TRBV28 and TRBJ2-7 gives the whole variable domain DVKVTQSSRYLVKRTGEKVFLECVQDMDHENMFWYRQDPGLGLRLIYFSYDVKMKEKGDIPEGYSVSREKKERFSLILESASTNQTSMYLCASTTGHEQYFGPGTRLTVT.

J is TRBJ2-7 and V is TRBV27; D unclear. Germline CDR1 is MNHEY and CDR2 is SMNVEV (reference sequence). The CDR3 consists of 15 residues. V was clipped by 6 bases and J by 6 bases, with 21 bases between them. The CDR3 sequence: CASSPSERSDFEQYF. CDR3 bases: TGTGCCAGCAGCCCCTCTGAACGGTCAGACTTCGAGCAGTACTTC.

The gene calls are TRBV28 and TRBJ2-3; TRBD2 agrees at 8 bases. Trimming at V came to 5 bases and at J to 5 bases, leaving 6 bases not matched to a gene. This CDR3 region has 14 residues. Germline-derived CDR1 and CDR2 are MDHEN and SYDVKM. The CDR3 spells CASSLFGTRDTQYF. CDR3 DNA: TGTGCCAGCAGTCTATTTGGGACTAGAGATACGCAGTATTTT.

This chain links TRBV29-1 with TRBJ2-3, with 7 bases that match TRBD2. CDR1 and CDR2 (germline): SQVTM, ANQGSEA. The V and J ends lost 6 bases and 5 bases, in that order; junction bases with no gene match: 8. This CDR3 spans 13 amino acids. The CDR3 loop reads CSVPSGNGDTQYF. The CDR3 region has the DNA TGCAGCGTCCCAAGCGGGAATGGAGATACGCAGTATTTT.

The rearrangement joins TRBV20-1 to TRBJ2-7; no clear D gene. CDR1 and CDR2 (germline): DFQATT, SNEGSKA (reference sequence). This CDR3 region has 11 residues. The CDR3 is CTAVLSGEQYF. The CDR3 bases are TGCACGGCGGTCCTCTCTGGCGAGCAGTACTTC.

This sequence joins TRBV11-2 and TRBJ2-5; perhaps D is TRBD1 or TRBD2 (5 bases each). CDR3 size: 14 residues. The V end was cut by 4 bases, the J end by 0 bases, with 9 bases between. The germline CDR1 and CDR2 sequences are SGHAT and FQNNGV. CDR3 sequence: CASSSLGHQETQYF. The CDR3 DNA is TGTGCCAGCAGCTCCCTGGGACACCAAGAGACCCAGTACTTC.